This TCR beta chain emerged from a study of shared clonotypes between healthy human individuals. This clone was seen only a few times. The table came from immunoSEQ multiplex PCR; TCRdb's copy has only in-frame clones and leaves some out. The sample includes some 2,500,000 clones, 93% of them seen just once. Germline-derived CDR1 and CDR2 are SQVTM and ANQGSEA. The length of the CDR3 is 12 residues. Trimming took off 6 bases at V and 7 bases at J, with 15 bases between the two ends. V and J are TRBV29-1 and TRBJ1-2, with D tentatively TRBD1 (6 bases). The receptor was isolated from a man younger than 35 in good health. Some clones in this sample may be carry-over from other donors' samples. Sequenced material: naive CD4+ T cells from PBMCs. Subset reported: CD45RA+ positively selected. This CDR3 is CSVAWTDSGYTF. CDR3 coding DNA: TGCAGCGTCGCTTGGACGGACAGTGGCTACACCTTC.